Listed here are 21 T cell receptor beta chains from one sample, sequenced in a study of identical twins. TCRdb reprocessed the 5' RACE reads via MiXCR and lists one record per CDR3 protein. Here the sample spans 510,000 or so distinct CDR3 sequences, nearly 15% being singletons. The same specimen was also included in a second study, on yellow fever vaccine responses in identical twins.

The sequenced material came from CD4+ T cells sorted from blood. All receptors derive from a young woman in good health.

The table lists this clonotype with a few counts. The gene calls are TRBV10-3 and TRBJ1-5, with no clear D. This CDR3 has 14 amino acids. Between the trimmed V and J ends, which lost 5 bases and 0 bases, there was a span of 8 bases. The germline CDR1 and CDR2 sequences are ENHRY and SYGVKD. The CDR3: CAISKDGSNQPQHF. CDR3 DNA sequence: TGTGCCATCAGTAAGGACGGTAGCAATCAGCCCCAGCATTTT.

J is TRBJ1-6 and V is TRBV15, with D perhaps TRBD1 (5 bases). The ends were cut back, 3 bases at V and 9 bases at J, with 12 bases in the middle. Germline V gene sequence: CDR1 LNHNV, CDR2 YYDKDF (reference sequence). This CDR3 has 14 residues. The CDR3 nucleotides read TGTGCCACCAGCAGTATGGGAGGGACTTCACCCCTCCACTTT. Translation: CATSSMGGTSPLHF.

This clonotype was detected only a few times. The J gene is TRBJ1-5, the V gene TRBV20-1; possibly TRBD1 for D (5 bases). The CDR3 runs to 13 residues. Trimming shortened V by 6 bases and J by 5 bases, and 14 bases separated the two germline ends. The germline V gene has CDR1 DFQATT and CDR2 SNEGSKA (reference sequence). The CDR3 region is CSATGRTDQPQHF. In DNA form, the CDR3 reads TGCAGTGCCACGGGGCGGACTGATCAGCCCCAGCATTTT.

The chain combines TRBV29-1 with TRBJ2-7; weak D call: TRBD2 (5 bases). Per the germline V gene, CDR1 is SQVTM and CDR2 is ANQGSEA. The CDR3 covers 14 residues. Trimming pared 6 bases from V and 3 bases from J, leaving 18 bases between. The CDR3 nucleotides are TGCAGCGTCCGGACGGATATGGCGGGCTACGAGCAGTACTTC. It specifies CSVRTDMAGYEQYF.

This clonotype has only a few counts. The chain uses TRBV10-3 and TRBJ2-3, with D tentatively TRBD1 (6 bases). The V end was cut by 6 bases, the J end by 1 base, with 11 bases between. CDR1 is ENHRY, CDR2 SYGVKD, per germline. The CDR3 contains 14 residues. The CDR3: CAIRPGQGTDTQYF. The DNA for the CDR3 is TGTGCCATCAGACCGGGACAAGGCACAGATACGCAGTATTTT.

This clonotype was seen a few times. The V and J genes are TRBV20-1 and TRBJ1-1; D gene ambiguous. The CDR3 consists of 16 residues. Germline CDR1 reads DFQATT; CDR2 reads SNEGSKA (reference sequence). Trimming shortened V by 2 bases and J by 1 base, and 17 bases separated the two germline ends. CDR3 DNA: TGCAGTGCTAGACCCACAATCCCGCTAAAGAACACTGAAGCTTTCTTT. It encodes CSARPTIPLKNTEAFF.

Written as DNA, the CDR3 is TGCGCCAGCAGCTTGGCGGGGGACAGGACCAATGAGCAGTTCTTC. This codes for CASSLAGDRTNEQFF. The chain employs TRBV5-1 and TRBJ2-1; 8 nucleotides agree with TRBD1. V was pared by 0 bases and J by 6 bases, with 5 bases of the junction left unmatched. This CDR3 is 15 amino acids long. Germline V lookup: CDR1 SGHRS, CDR2 YFSETQ.

This clonotype was seen more than once but under ten times. The gene calls are TRBV20-1 and TRBJ2-2, with TRBD1 matching 7 bases. Per the germline V gene, CDR1 is DFQATT and CDR2 is SNEGSKA (reference sequence). This CDR3 region has 17 residues. Trimming took 1 base from V and 4 from J; bases not matched to a gene: 12. CDR3 DNA: TGCAGTGCTAGAGGCCCCCGGGCAGGGGGTGTCACCGGGGAGCTGTTTTTT. Protein product: CSARGPRAGGVTGELFF.

This chain joins TRBV28 and TRBJ1-3; TRBD1 aligns across 7 bases. V lost 6 bases and J lost 0; bases outside the gene matches: 5. Germline V gene sequence: CDR1 MDHEN, CDR2 SYDVKM. This CDR3 is built from 15 residues. CDR3 sequence: CASRPTGSSGNTIYF. The CDR3 nucleotides read TGTGCCAGCAGACCGACAGGGAGCTCTGGAAACACCATATATTTT.

The chain carries TRBV5-6 and TRBJ2-2, with D tentatively TRBD2 (7 bases). Per germline, CDR1 SGHDT and CDR2 YYEEEE. The CDR3 loop spans 17 amino acids. V dropped 1 base and J dropped 3 bases, with 16 bases sitting between them. In DNA form, the CDR3 reads TGTGCCAGCAGCTTGTCCTTGGCGGGGGCCGACACCGGGGAGCTGTTTTTT. Translating gives CASSLSLAGADTGELFF.

In this sample, this clonotype turned up many times. The genes are TRBV12-3 or TRBV12-4 and TRBJ2-7, with D uncertain. The CDR3 spans 11 residues. The V end was cut by 6 bases, the J end by 4 bases, with 7 bases between. CDR3 sequence: CASSGRYEQYF. The CDR3 coding sequence is TGTGCCAGCAGCGGCAGGTACGAGCAGTACTTC.

This chain connects TRBV12-3 or TRBV12-4 to TRBJ2-6; 8 bases match TRBD1. Unmatched junction bases numbered 13, after V lost 5 bases and J lost 4 bases. The CDR3 totals 18 residues. CDR3 loop: CASSLRTGWDSGANVLTF. CDR3 DNA: TGTGCCAGCAGTCTGCGGACAGGGTGGGATTCGGGGGCCAACGTCCTGACTTTC.

This chain connects TRBV12-3 or TRBV12-4 to TRBJ2-7; TRBD1 aligns across 7 bases. V was clipped by 9 bases and J by 2 bases; unmatched bases: 7. The CDR3 extends over 13 amino acids. This CDR3 is CASLRTGTYEQYV. In DNA, the CDR3 is TGTGCCAGTTTAAGGACAGGAACCTACGAGCAGTACGTC.

In its sample, this clonotype was seen a few times. The rearrangement links TRBV11-2 to TRBJ2-1; 9 positions match TRBD1. Per the germline V gene, CDR1 is SGHAT and CDR2 is FQNNGV. The CDR3 totals 14 residues. V lost 5 bases and J lost 10; bases outside the gene matches: 9. CDR3 bases: TGTGCCAGCAGCGACGGGACAGGGCCCAACGAGCAGTTCTTC. Translation gives CASSDGTGPNEQFF.

This rearrangement joins TRBV3-1 to TRBJ2-1; TRBD2 matches 11 bases. CDR1 is LGHDT and CDR2 is YNNKEL in the germline V gene (reference sequence). The junction had 15 bases not matched to a gene; V was cut back by 4 bases and J by 10 bases. This CDR3 has 17 residues. The CDR3 DNA reads TGTGCCAGCAGCCTAACTAGCGGGAGCCTTGCCGGGGGGGAGCAGTTCTTC. Protein product: CASSLTSGSLAGGEQFF.

There are many counts of this clonotype. The chain uses TRBV5-1 and TRBJ2-2; 7 bases fit TRBD1. The CDR3 runs 17 residues. Per germline, CDR1 SGHRS and CDR2 YFSETQ. With V trimmed by 0 bases and J by 5 bases, 10 bases remained unmatched. The CDR3 sequence: CASSLGFGRGFTGELFF. The CDR3 region has the DNA TGCGCCAGCAGCTTGGGTTTCGGCAGGGGGTTTACCGGGGAGCTGTTTTTT. The full variable domain, its missing parts supplied by reference TRBV5-1 and TRBJ2-2, is KAGVTQTPRYLIKTRGQQVTLSCSPISGHRSVSWYQQTPGQGLQFLFEYFSETQRNKGNFPGRFSGRQFSNSRSEMNVSTLELGDSALYLCASSLGFGRGFTGELFFGEGSRLTVL.

The V gene is TRBV5-1, the J gene TRBJ2-7; tentatively, D is TRBD1 (6 bases). Trimming removed 4 bases from V and 4 bases from J, with 18 bases in between. CDR1 and CDR2 (germline): SGHRS, YFSETQ. The CDR3 sequence is 15 residues long. CDR3 coding DNA: TGCGCCAGCAGCGTTGGGGGCGCCGTGAGGTACGAGCAGTACTTC. It encodes CASSVGGAVRYEQYF.

The chain uses TRBV14 and TRBJ2-2; D gene uncertain. Germline V gives CDR1 SGHDN, CDR2 FVKESK. This CDR3 contains 14 residues. The V gene lost 6 bases and the J gene lost 7 bases, with 15 bases spanning the gap. CDR3 in DNA: TGTGCCAGCAGACTCACGTGGGATGGCGGGGAGCTGTTTTTT. This codes for CASRLTWDGGELFF. Full variable domain (rest looked up from reference TRBV14 and TRBJ2-2): EAGVTQFPSHSVIEKGQTVTLRCDPISGHDNLYWYRRVMGKEIKFLLHFVKESKQDESGMPNNRFLAERTGGTYSTLKVQPAELEDSGVYFCASRLTWDGGELFFGEGSRLTVL.

This rearrangement joins TRBV6-1 to TRBJ2-3, with D perhaps TRBD2 (6 bases). Trimming pared 6 bases from V and 2 bases from J, leaving 12 bases between. Looked up from germline, CDR1 is MNHNS and CDR2 is SASEGT. The CDR3 is made up of 14 amino acids. The CDR3 DNA is TGTGCCAGCAGGCGGGGCAGAAACACAGATACGCAGTATTTT. Translated: CASRRGRNTDTQYF.

The V gene is TRBV28, the J gene TRBJ2-5; D ambiguous. Trimming cost V 5 bases and J 0 bases, with 13 bases left between them. Germline V gene lookup returns CDR1 MDHEN and CDR2 SYDVKM. This CDR3 is 15 amino acids long. The CDR3 nucleotides are TGTGCCAGCAGTCCCCCGCTTGAGTACCAAGAGACCCAGTACTTC. This sequence encodes CASSPPLEYQETQYF.

This chain links TRBV7-9 with TRBJ2-7; maybe TRBD2 (6 bases). The CDR3 spans 13 residues. The germline gives CDR1 SEHNR, CDR2 FQNEAQ (reference sequence). V lost 1 base and J lost 9, with 13 bases in between. CDR3 in amino acids: CASSLGRGGVQYF. The CDR3 bases are TGTGCCAGCAGCTTAGGTAGGGGAGGCGTGCAGTACTTC.